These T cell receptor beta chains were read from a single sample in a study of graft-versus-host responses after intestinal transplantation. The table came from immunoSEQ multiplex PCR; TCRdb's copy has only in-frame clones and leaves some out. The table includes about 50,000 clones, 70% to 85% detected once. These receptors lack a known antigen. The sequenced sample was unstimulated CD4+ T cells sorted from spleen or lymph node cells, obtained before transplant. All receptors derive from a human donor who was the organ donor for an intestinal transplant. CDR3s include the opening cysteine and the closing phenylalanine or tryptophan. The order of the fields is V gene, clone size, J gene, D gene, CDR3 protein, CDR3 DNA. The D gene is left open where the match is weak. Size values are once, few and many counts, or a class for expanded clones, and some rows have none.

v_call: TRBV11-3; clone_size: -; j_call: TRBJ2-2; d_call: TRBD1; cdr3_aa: CASSPLDRGSGELFF; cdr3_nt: TGTGCCAGCAGCCCCCTCGACAGGGGCTCCGGGGAGCTGTTTTTT
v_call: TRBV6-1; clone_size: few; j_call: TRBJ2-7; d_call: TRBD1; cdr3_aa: CASRSTGGEQYF; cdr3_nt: TGTGCCAGCAGATCCACAGGGGGCGAGCAGTACTTC
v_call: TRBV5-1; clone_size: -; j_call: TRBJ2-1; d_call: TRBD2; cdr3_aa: CASSLSRTSGGVSGNEQFF; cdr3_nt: TGCGCCAGCAGCTTGTCGCGCACTAGCGGGGGGGTATCGGGCAATGAGCAGTTCTTC
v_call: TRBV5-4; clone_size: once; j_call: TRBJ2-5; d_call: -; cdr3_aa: CASSREHRDLETQYF; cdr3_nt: TGTGCCAGCAGCCGGGAGCACAGGGATCTGGAGACCCAGTACTTC
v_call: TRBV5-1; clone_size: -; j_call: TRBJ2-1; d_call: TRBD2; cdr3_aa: CASSLFTSGLVYNEQFF; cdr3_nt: TGCGCCAGCAGCTTGTTCACTAGCGGGCTGGTCTACAATGAGCAGTTCTTC
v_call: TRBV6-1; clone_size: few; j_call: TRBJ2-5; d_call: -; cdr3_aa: CASSKGGPQETQYF; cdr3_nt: TGTGCCAGCAGTAAAGGGGGACCCCAAGAGACCCAGTACTTC
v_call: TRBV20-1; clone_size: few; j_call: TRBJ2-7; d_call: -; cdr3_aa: CSARGTYEQYF; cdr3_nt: TGCAGTGCTAGAGGGACATACGAGCAGTACTTC
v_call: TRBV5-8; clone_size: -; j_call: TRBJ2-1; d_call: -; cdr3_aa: CASSGSRGLRSYNEQFF; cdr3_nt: TGTGCCAGCAGCGGCAGTCGGGGGCTGCGCTCCTACAATGAGCAGTTCTTC
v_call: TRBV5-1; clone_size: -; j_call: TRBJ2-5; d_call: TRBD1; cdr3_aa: CASSLVILGTGGEETQYF; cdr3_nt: TGCGCCAGCAGCTTGGTAATCTTAGGGACAGGCGGGGAGGAGACCCAGTACTTC
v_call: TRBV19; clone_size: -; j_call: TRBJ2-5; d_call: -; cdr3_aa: CASSINFGGRETQYF; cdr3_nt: TGTGCCAGTAGTATAAATTTCGGGGGTCGAGAGACCCAGTACTTC
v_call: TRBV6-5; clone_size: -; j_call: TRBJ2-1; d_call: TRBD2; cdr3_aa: CASSYWASGTYNEQFF; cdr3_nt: TGTGCCAGCAGTTACTGGGCTAGCGGCACCTACAATGAGCAGTTCTTC
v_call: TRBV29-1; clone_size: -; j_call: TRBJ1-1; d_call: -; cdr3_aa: CSVAGAGVNTEAFF; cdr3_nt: TGCAGCGTTGCCGGGGCCGGCGTGAACACTGAAGCTTTCTTT
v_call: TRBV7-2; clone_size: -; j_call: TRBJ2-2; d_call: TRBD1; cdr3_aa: CASSLGQGKTGELFF; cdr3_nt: TGTGCCAGCAGCCTGGGACAGGGGAAGACCGGGGAGCTGTTTTTT
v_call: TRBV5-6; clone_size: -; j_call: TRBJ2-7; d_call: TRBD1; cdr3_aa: CASSLPQGAAISYEQYF; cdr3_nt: TGTGCCAGCAGCTTACCGCAGGGGGCCGCAATCTCCTACGAGCAGTACTTC
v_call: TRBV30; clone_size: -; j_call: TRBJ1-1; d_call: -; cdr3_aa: CAWSVRGDTEAFF; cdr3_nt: TGTGCCTGGAGTGTACGGGGGGACACTGAAGCTTTCTTT
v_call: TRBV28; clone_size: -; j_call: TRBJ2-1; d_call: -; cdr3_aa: CASSQYNEQFF; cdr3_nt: TGTGCCAGCAGTCAATACAATGAGCAGTTCTTC
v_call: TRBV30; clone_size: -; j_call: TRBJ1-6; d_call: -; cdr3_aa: CAWSFGDTGSPLHF; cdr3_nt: TGTGCCTGGAGTTTCGGGGACACCGGTTCACCCCTCCACTTT
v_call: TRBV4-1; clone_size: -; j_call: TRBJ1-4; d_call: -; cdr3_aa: CASSRTRTSYEKLFF; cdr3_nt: TGCGCCAGCAGCCGAACCCGGACGTCGTATGAAAAACTGTTTTTT
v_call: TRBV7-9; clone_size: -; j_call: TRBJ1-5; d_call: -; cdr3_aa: CASSSGDSNQPQHF; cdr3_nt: TGTGCCAGCAGCTCAGGTGATAGCAATCAGCCCCAGCATTTT
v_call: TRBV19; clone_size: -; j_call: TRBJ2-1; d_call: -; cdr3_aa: CASSLLVWSYNEQFF; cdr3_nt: TGTGCCAGTAGTCTTCTAGTCTGGTCCTACAATGAGCAGTTCTTC
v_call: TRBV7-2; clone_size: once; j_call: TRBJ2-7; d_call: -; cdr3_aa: CASSPLVRAGSEQYF; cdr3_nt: TGTGCCAGCAGCCCACTAGTCAGGGCAGGGAGCGAGCAGTACTTC
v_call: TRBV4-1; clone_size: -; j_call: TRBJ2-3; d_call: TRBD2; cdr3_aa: CASSQGLAGGFYTTDTQYF; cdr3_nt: TGCGCCAGCAGCCAAGGACTAGCGGGGGGGTTCTACACCACAGATACGCAGTATTTT
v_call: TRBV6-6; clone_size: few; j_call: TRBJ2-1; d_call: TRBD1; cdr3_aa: CASSSRSGTGMYEQFF; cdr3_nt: TGTGCCAGCAGTTCAAGATCCGGGACAGGGATGTATGAGCAGTTCTTC
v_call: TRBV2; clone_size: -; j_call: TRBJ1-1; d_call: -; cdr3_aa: CASSSIVLTGMRDTEAFF; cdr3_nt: TGTGCCAGCAGCTCAATAGTATTAACAGGGATGAGGGACACTGAAGCTTTCTTT
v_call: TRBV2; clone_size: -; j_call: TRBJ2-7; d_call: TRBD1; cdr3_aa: CASSERTGFYEQYF; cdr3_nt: TGTGCCAGCAGTGAAAGGACAGGTTTCTACGAGCAGTACTTC
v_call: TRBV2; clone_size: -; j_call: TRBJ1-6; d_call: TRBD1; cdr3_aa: CASSEMPTGSSPLHF; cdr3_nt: TGTGCCAGCAGTGAAATGCCGACAGGGTCCTCACCCCTCCACTTT
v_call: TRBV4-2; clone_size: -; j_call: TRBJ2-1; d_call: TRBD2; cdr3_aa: CASSQDGSGSGFNEQFF; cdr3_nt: TGTGCCAGCAGCCAAGACGGTAGCGGGAGCGGTTTCAATGAGCAGTTCTTC
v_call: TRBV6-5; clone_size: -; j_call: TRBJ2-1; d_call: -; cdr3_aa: CASSYEGAKAYNEQFF; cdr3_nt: TGCGCCAGCAGTTACGAAGGGGCCAAAGCTTACAATGAGCAGTTCTTC
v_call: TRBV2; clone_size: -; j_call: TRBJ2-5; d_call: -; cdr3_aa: CASSEGGPYQETQYF; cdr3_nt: TGTGCCAGCAGTGAAGGGGGCCCCTACCAAGAGACCCAGTACTTC
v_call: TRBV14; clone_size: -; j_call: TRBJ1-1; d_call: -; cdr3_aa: CASSQDLLPRNTEAFF; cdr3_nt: TGTGCCAGCAGCCAAGACCTCCTTCCGAGGAACACTGAAGCTTTCTTT
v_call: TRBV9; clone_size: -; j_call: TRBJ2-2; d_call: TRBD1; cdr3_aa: CASSFRGTGNTGELFF; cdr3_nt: TGTGCCAGCAGTTTTCGGGGGACAGGGAACACCGGGGAGCTGTTTTTT
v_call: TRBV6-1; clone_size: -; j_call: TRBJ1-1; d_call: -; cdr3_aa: CASRIKRGTEAFF; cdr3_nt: TGTGCCAGCAGGATAAAAAGGGGCACTGAAGCTTTCTTT
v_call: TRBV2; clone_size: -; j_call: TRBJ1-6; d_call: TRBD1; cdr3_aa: CASSAARQGTISSPLHF; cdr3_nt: TGTGCCAGCAGCGCGGCTCGACAGGGGACGATTAGCTCACCCCTCCACTTT
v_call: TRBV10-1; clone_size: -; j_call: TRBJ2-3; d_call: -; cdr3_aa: CASGEADTQYF; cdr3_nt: TGCGCCAGCGGGGAGGCGGATACGCAGTATTTT
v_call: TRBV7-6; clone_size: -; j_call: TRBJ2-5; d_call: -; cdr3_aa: CASSLGSETQYF; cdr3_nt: TGTGCCAGCAGCTTAGGTTCTGAGACCCAGTACTTC
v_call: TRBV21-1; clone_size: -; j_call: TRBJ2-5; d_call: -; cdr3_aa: CASSKAGTSGGAQETQYF; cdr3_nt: TGTGCCAGCAGCAAAGCTGGGACTAGCGGGGGGGCCCAAGAGACCCAGTACTTC
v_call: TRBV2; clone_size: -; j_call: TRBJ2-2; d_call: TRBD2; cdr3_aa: CASSPFGASGVTGELFF; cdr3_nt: TGTGCCAGCAGCCCCTTCGGGGCTAGCGGGGTCACCGGGGAGCTGTTTTTT
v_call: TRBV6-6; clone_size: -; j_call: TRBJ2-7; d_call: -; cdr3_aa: CASSYNPTNEQYF; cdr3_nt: TGTGCCAGCAGTTACAACCCTACAAACGAGCAGTACTTC
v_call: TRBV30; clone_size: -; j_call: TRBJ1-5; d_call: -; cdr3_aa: CAWKARNRNQPQHF; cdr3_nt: TGTGCCTGGAAAGCCCGAAACAGGAATCAGCCCCAGCATTTT
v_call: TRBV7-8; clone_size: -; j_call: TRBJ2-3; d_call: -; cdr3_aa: CASSQTAATTDTQYF; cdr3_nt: TGTGCCAGCAGCCAGACAGCGGCAACCACAGATACGCAGTATTTT
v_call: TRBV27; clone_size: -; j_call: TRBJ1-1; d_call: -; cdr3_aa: CASSSYVNTEAFF; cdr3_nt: TGTGCCAGCAGTTCATATGTGAACACTGAAGCTTTCTTT
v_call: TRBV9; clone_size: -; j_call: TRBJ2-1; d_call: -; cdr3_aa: CASSPLPVRYNEQFF; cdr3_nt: TGTGCCAGCAGCCCTCTCCCCGTTCGGTACAATGAGCAGTTCTTC
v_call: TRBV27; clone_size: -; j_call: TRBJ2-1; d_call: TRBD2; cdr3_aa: CASLPWTSGSSYNEQFF; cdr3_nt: TGTGCCAGCCTGCCTTGGACTAGCGGGAGCTCCTACAATGAGCAGTTCTTC
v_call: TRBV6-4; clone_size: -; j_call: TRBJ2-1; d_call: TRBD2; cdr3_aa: CASSDPGLPRYEQFF; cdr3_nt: TGTGCCAGCAGTGATCCGGGACTACCGAGGTATGAGCAGTTCTTC